The 14 T cell receptor beta chains below all came from one sample that was sequenced in a study of Ad26.COV2.S vaccination and SARS-CoV-2 variants. Treatment indicated: about 20 received Ad26.COV2.S at low or high dose, single or two shots; several received placebo; per-sample allocation not given. Samples analyzed were those drawn on day 63 after the first vaccine or placebo injection. Clones were sequenced by immunoSEQ multiplex PCR, and TCRdb holds only the in-frame ones, with some missing. The profile shows some 460,000 clones, 70% to 90% of them singletons. The source was peripheral blood, collected in a trial of Ad26.COV2.S vaccine versus placebo. These TCRs come from a person aged 18-60 years who received the Ad26.COV2.S COVID-19 vaccine or a placebo.

Here the CDR3 DNA reads TGTGCCACCAGCAAGCCGGGACAGGGAAACTACGAGCAGTACTTC. Translated, it gives CATSKPGQGNYEQYF. This chain joins TRBV15 and TRBJ2-7, with TRBD1 identical over 9 bases. Germline trimming cut 4 bases from V and 3 bases from J; bases unmatched to any gene: 7. Germline CDR1 is LNHNV and CDR2 is YYDKDF (reference sequence). The CDR3 sequence is 15 residues long.

This chain joins TRBV7-9 and TRBJ2-1; D is perhaps TRBD2 (5 bases). Germline V gives CDR1 SEHNR, CDR2 FQNEAQ (reference sequence). Trimming stripped 3 bases from V and 3 bases from J, with 9 bases between. This CDR3 is 14 amino acids long. The CDR3, as DNA: TGTGCCAGCAGCTTCGGGGTACACTACAATGAGCAGTTCTTC. Protein sequence: CASSFGVHYNEQFF.

The chain combines TRBV5-4 with TRBJ1-3; D not certain. The V gene's germline CDR1 is SGHNT and CDR2 YYREEE (reference sequence). The V end lost 0 bases, the J end lost 10 bases, and 14 bases lay between the germline ends. This CDR3 comprises 14 residues. The CDR3 DNA follows: TGTGCCAGCAGCTTGGATTTGGGCCCACGGACCATATATTTT. Translating it yields CASSLDLGPRTIYF. Supplemented by reference TRBV5-4 and TRBJ1-3, the full variable domain reads ETGVTQSPTHLIKTRGQQVTLRCSSQSGHNTVSWYQQALGQGPQFIFQYYREEENGRGNFPPRFSGLQFPNYSSELNVNALELDDSALYLCASSLDLGPRTIYFGEGSWLTVV.

The chain recombines TRBV5-1 with TRBJ2-3, with D perhaps matching TRBD1 (6 bases). The CDR3 totals 17 residues. V dropped 0 bases and J dropped 6 bases, with 20 bases sitting between them. Germline-derived CDR1 and CDR2 are SGHRS and YFSETQ. CDR3 sequence (DNA): TGCGCCAGCAGCTTGGCTTCAGGGGTCCTATTCTATGATACGCAGTATTTT. It is translated as CASSLASGVLFYDTQYF.

The chain links TRBV10-1 to TRBJ2-1, with 14 bases aligning to TRBD2. This CDR3 has 18 amino acids. The trim removed 8 bases at V and 5 bases at J, leaving 14 bases unmatched. Germline V lookup: CDR1 WNHNN, CDR2 SYGVQD (reference sequence). CDR3 sequence reads: CASSSGTSGSRGHNEQFF. The CDR3 DNA sequence: TGCGCCAGCTCGTCCGGGACTAGCGGGAGTAGGGGTCACAATGAGCAGTTCTTC.

This chain connects TRBV5-1 to TRBJ1-4, with 7 bases lining up with TRBD1. CDR1 SGHRS and CDR2 YFSETQ come from the germline V gene. CDR3 size: 18 residues. The V segment lost 4 bases and the J segment 5 bases; nucleotides outside the gene matches: 17. The CDR3 DNA reads as TGCGCCAGCAGCGCAGACCACGACCTCGGGACAGTGAATGAAAAACTGTTTTTT. Protein sequence: CASSADHDLGTVNEKLFF.

The chain carries TRBV4-3 and TRBJ1-4; no firm D call. V shed 2 bases and J shed 8 bases, with 18 bases lying between them. Germline CDR1 reads LGHNA; CDR2 reads YSLEER. CDR3 length: 16 residues. The CDR3 loop is CASSQMGWPGGEKLFF. The DNA of the CDR3 is TGCGCCAGCAGCCAAATGGGCTGGCCGGGAGGGGAAAAACTGTTTTTT.

The sample holds one count of this clone. The V and J genes are TRBV7-9 and TRBJ1-1; the match to TRBD1 covers 9 bases. CDR1 and CDR2 from the germline V gene are SEHNR and FQNEAQ (reference sequence). This CDR3 contains 17 residues. Trimming removed 5 bases from V and 5 bases from J; junction bases left unmatched: 15. CDR3 DNA: TGTGCCAGCAGCCATGAACCGGAGACAGGGGGACGGACTGAAGCTTTCTTT. Its translation is CASSHEPETGGRTEAFF.

The CDR3 region has the DNA TGTGCCAGCAGTTACGGCAGGGGGGAAAAACTGTTTTTT. As protein: CASSYGRGEKLFF. The chain is built from TRBV6-5 and TRBJ1-4, with 7 bases lining up with TRBD1. This CDR3 has 13 amino acids. V lost 2 bases to trimming and J lost 8 bases; unmatched junction nucleotides: 2. Germline loops: CDR1 MNHEY, CDR2 SVGAGI.

This sequence joins TRBV5-1 and TRBJ2-5; TRBD1 aligns across 8 bases. This CDR3 comprises 14 residues. The V and J ends lost 4 bases and 1 base, in that order; junction bases with no gene match: 3. The germline gives CDR1 SGHRS, CDR2 YFSETQ. CDR3 in amino acids: CASSGGQGQETQYF. The CDR3 nucleotides read TGCGCCAGCAGCGGCGGACAGGGCCAAGAGACCCAGTACTTC.

The CDR3 region has the DNA TGTGCCAGCAGGTTTACCAGACAGGAAACTAACTATGGCTACACCTTC. Translating gives CASRFTRQETNYGYTF. The rearrangement links TRBV6-6 to TRBJ1-2; D possibly corresponds to TRBD1 (6 bases). This CDR3 comprises 16 residues. Germline V lookup: CDR1 MNHNY, CDR2 SVGAGI (reference sequence). V was pared by 6 bases and J by 0 bases, with 17 bases between.

This chain links TRBV11-3 with TRBJ2-1; 10 nucleotides match TRBD2. The CDR3 loop spans 20 amino acids. Germline CDR1 is SGHNT and CDR2 is YENEEA. Trimming removed 4 bases from V and 6 bases from J; junction bases left unmatched: 21. Here the CDR3 DNA reads TGTGCCAGCAGCTCCCAGGCCCCCACTATGCAGCGGGGGGGCCGCAATGAGCAGTTCTTC. Its protein is CASSSQAPTMQRGGRNEQFF.

V usage is TRBV21-1 and J usage is TRBJ2-7; the table calls TRBD1, which could not be checked here. TRBV21-1 is a pseudogene. The CDR3 contains 14 residues. The CDR3, as DNA: TGTGCCAGCAGCAAAGTTATACAGAGCTACGAGCAGTACTTC. It yields the protein CASSKVIQSYEQYF.

As to this clone: The junction does not match germline at one end; this may be a read error. The chain recombines TRBV7-9 with TRBJ2-1; D is undetermined. This CDR3 contains 11 residues. Germline V gene lookup returns CDR1 SEHNR and CDR2 FQNEAQ (reference sequence). CDR3 sequence: CASSSDNEQFF. CDR3 nucleotide sequence: TGTGCCAGCAGCTCCGACAATGAGCAGTTCTTC.